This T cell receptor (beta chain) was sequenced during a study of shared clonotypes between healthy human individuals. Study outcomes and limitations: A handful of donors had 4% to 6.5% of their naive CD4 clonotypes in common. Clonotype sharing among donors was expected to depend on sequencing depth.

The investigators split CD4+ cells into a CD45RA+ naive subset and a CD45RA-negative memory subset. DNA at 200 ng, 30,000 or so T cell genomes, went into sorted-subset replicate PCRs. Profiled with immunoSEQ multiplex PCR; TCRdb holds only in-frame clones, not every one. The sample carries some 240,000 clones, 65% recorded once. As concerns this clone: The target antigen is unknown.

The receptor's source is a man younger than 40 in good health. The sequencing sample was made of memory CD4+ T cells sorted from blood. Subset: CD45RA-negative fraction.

For the CDR3, the DNA is TGTGCCAGTAGTAGCAGGGAAGGTCCCCCAAGAAAAGAGACCCAGTACTTC. This codes for CASSSREGPPRKETQYF. The chain carries TRBV19 and TRBJ2-5; TRBD1 might be the D (5 bases). CDR3 length equals 17 residues. V lost 4 bases and J lost 3, with 21 bases in between. The V gene's germline CDR1 is LNHDA and CDR2 SQIVND (reference sequence).